The following is a T cell receptor (beta chain) sequence with its context. With eight separate reactions per sample, the authors made cDNA. TCRalpha and TCRbeta cDNA was put through two nested PCRs of roughly 15 and 9 cycles. TCRdb re-called the 5' RACE reads and shows each CDR3 protein once, DNA omitted. The listing records approximately 300,000 distinct CDR3 sequences. The CDR3 runs 16 residues. Germline V gene sequence: CDR1 LGHNA, CDR2 YSLEER. This entry is derived from a study of monozygotic twins with inflammatory bowel disease. The chain is built from TRBV4-3 and TRBJ2-7. This receptor was obtained from a human donor with ulcerative colitis or Crohn's disease, or a healthy co-twin of an affected twin (not recorded which). Sequencing input: blood. The CDR3 region is CASSQVLSYNSYEQYF.